One sample yielded the 6 T cell receptor beta chains listed below, sequenced in a study of blood T cell repertoires in COVID-19. Profiling relied on immunoSEQ multiplex PCR, and the TCRdb table lists in-frame clones only, not all of them. The sample lists about 250,000 clones, 85% to 90% occurring once. The source material was PBMCs or T cells enriched from blood (not recorded which). The receptor source for this set is a woman aged 18-29 years who had recovered from COVID-19.

The chain recombines TRBV2 with TRBJ1-1, with D tentatively TRBD1 (6 bases). The ends were cut back, 8 bases at V and 6 bases at J, with 13 bases in the middle. Germline V gene lookup returns CDR1 SNHLY and CDR2 FYNNEI. The CDR3 contains 12 residues. The CDR3: CASPRGWAEAFF. The CDR3 DNA reads TGTGCCAGCCCTAGGGGGTGGGCTGAAGCTTTCTTT.

The chain carries TRBV7-2 and TRBJ1-2; 7 bases are shared with TRBD1. V gave up 5 bases and J gave up 8 bases; unmatched junction bases: 5. The germline CDR1 and CDR2 sequences are SGHTA and FQGNSA. CDR3 length: 12 amino acids. The CDR3 DNA follows: TGTGCCAGCAGCCGGGACAGTCAAGGCTACACCTTC. Translating gives CASSRDSQGYTF.

V usage is TRBV7-9 and J usage is TRBJ2-2; 8 bases line up with TRBD2. The CDR3 has 16 amino acids. Per germline, CDR1 SEHNR and CDR2 FQNEAQ (reference sequence). V shed 3 bases and J 4 bases; nucleotides not matched to a gene: 7. CDR3 residues: CASSFERGPITGELFF. CDR3 nucleotide sequence: TGTGCCAGCAGCTTTGAGCGGGGGCCTATCACCGGGGAGCTGTTTTTT.

The V and J genes are TRBV6-5 and TRBJ2-5; weak D call: TRBD1 (6 bases). The CDR3 totals 15 residues. Trimming removed 0 bases from V and 2 bases from J, with 10 bases in between. Germline V gene data show CDR1 as MNHEY and CDR2 as SVGAGI. The chain's CDR3 is CASSYSQGWQETQYF. The CDR3 DNA reads TGTGCCAGCAGTTACTCACAGGGTTGGCAAGAGACCCAGTACTTC.

The genes are TRBV5-1 and TRBJ1-2; 9 bases fit TRBD1. The CDR3 covers 16 residues. Germline V gene data show CDR1 as SGHRS and CDR2 as YFSETQ. V lost 4 bases and J lost 5; bases outside the gene matches: 12. The CDR3 DNA reads TGCGCCAGCAGCCTCCCCCCGACAGGGGGGTGGTATGGCTACACCTTC. Its translation is CASSLPPTGGWYGYTF.

V is TRBV5-1 and J is TRBJ1-4, with TRBD1 as a possible D gene (6 bases). The germline V gene encodes CDR1 SGHRS and CDR2 YFSETQ. Trimming took 2 bases from V and 7 from J, leaving 9 bases between them. This CDR3 is 13 amino acids long. The CDR3 region is CASSFKGGEKLFF. CDR3 DNA: TGCGCCAGCAGCTTTAAAGGGGGTGAAAAACTGTTTTTT.